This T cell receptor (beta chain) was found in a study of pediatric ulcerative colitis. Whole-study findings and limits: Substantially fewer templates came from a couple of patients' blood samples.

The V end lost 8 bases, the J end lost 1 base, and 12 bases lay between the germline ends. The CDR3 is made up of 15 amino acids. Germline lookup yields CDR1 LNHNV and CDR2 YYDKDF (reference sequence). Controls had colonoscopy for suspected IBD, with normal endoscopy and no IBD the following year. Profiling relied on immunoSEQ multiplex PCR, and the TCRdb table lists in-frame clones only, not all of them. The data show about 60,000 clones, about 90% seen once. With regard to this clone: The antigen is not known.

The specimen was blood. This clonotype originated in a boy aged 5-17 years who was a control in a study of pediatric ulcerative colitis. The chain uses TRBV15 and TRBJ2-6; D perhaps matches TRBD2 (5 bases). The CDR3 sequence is CATQREPSGANVLTF. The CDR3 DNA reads TGTGCCACCCAAAGGGAGCCTTCTGGGGCCAACGTCCTGACTTTC. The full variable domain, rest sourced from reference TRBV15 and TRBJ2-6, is DAMVIQNPRYQVTQFGKPVTLSCSQTLNHNVMYWYQQKSSQAPKLLFHYYDKDFNNEADTPDNFQSRRPNTSFCFLDIRSPGLGDTAMYLCATQREPSGANVLTFGAGSRLTVL.